The present entry profiles one T cell receptor (beta chain) with its context. TCRdb keeps only in-frame clones here, not all; method: immunoSEQ multiplex PCR. The profile covers 300,000 to 400,000 clones, with over 90% appearing a single time and 5% to 7% taken by the ten largest. The sample comes from a study of brain T cells in children with intractable seizures. This CDR3 spans 14 amino acids. CDR1 LNHDA and CDR2 SQIVND come from the germline V gene (reference sequence). V gave up 4 bases and J gave up 4 bases, with 14 bases separating them. Time point given: blood from clinic visit 5 months post-surgery; TSC patient then seizure free. Sequencing was limited to surgery cases with top T cell transcript signatures in brain tissue.

The V call is TRBV19, the J call TRBJ2-7; D possibly matches TRBD1 or TRBD2 (5 bases each). The source material was peripheral blood, sampled approximately 5 months after surgery. This TCR was recovered from a boy under two years old with tuberous sclerosis and intractable seizures. The CDR3 protein is CASSNWGSGYEQYF. As DNA, the CDR3 is TGTGCCAGTAGTAATTGGGGGTCGGGATACGAGCAGTACTTC.